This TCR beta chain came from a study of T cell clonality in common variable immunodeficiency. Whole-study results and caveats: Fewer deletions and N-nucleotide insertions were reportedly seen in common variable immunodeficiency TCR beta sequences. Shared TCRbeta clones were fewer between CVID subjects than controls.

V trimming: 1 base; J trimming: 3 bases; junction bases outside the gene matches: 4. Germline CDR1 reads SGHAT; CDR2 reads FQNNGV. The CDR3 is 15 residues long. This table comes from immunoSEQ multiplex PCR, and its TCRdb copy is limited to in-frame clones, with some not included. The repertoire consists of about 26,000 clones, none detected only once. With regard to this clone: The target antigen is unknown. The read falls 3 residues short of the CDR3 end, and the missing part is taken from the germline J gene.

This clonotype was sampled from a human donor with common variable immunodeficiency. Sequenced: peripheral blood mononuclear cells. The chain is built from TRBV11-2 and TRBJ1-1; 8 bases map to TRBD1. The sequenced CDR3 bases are TGTGCCAGCAGCTTAGGGACAGGGAAGGACACTGAA. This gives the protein CASSLGTGKDTE. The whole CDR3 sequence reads CASSLGTGKDTEAFF.